Shown below are 29 T cell receptor beta chains from a single sample sequenced in a study of cytotoxic CD8 clonotypes in ibrutinib-treated CLL. Generated by immunoSEQ multiplex PCR, the TCRdb table keeps only in-frame clones and is missing some. The table shows about 200,000 clones, with 65% to 80% occurring only once. The sample here was PBMCs, taken after 12 months of ibrutinib treatment. These receptors were collected from a human donor with chronic lymphocytic leukemia.

The J gene is TRBJ1-4, the V gene TRBV19; D is uncertain. The CDR3 loop spans 15 amino acids. Per the germline V gene, CDR1 is LNHDA and CDR2 is SQIVND (reference sequence). Deletions cut 5 bases from V and 1 base from J, with 11 bases between. CDR3 residues: CASSVNRLTNEKLFF. In nucleotides, the CDR3 is TGTGCCAGTAGTGTTAACAGACTAACTAATGAAAAACTGTTTTTT.

This clone turned up a few times. The chain links TRBV30 to TRBJ1-6; TRBD1 aligns across 9 bases. Per germline, CDR1 GTSNPN and CDR2 SVGIG (reference sequence). V was pared by 2 bases and J by 11 bases, with 4 bases of the junction left unmatched. The CDR3 is 13 residues long. The CDR3 loop is CAWSITGGPPLHF. CDR3 DNA sequence: TGTGCCTGGAGTATTACAGGGGGCCCACCCCTCCACTTT.

The chain is built from TRBV5-1 and TRBJ2-7; 10 bases agree with TRBD2. CDR1 is SGHRS and CDR2 is YFSETQ in the germline V gene. V lost 5 bases to trimming and J lost 7 bases; unmatched junction nucleotides: 12. The CDR3 has 15 amino acids. The CDR3 bases are TGCGCCAGCAGGGATCGAGCGGGAGGGTCGGGGGAGCAGTACTTC. This codes for CASRDRAGGSGEQYF. Using reference TRBV5-1 and TRBJ2-7 for the parts outside the CDR3, the full variable domain is KAGVTQTPRYLIKTRGQQVTLSCSPISGHRSVSWYQQTPGQGLQFLFEYFSETQRNKGNFPGRFSGRQFSNSRSEMNVSTLELGDSALYLCASRDRAGGSGEQYFGPGTRLTVT.

In DNA form, the CDR3 reads TGTGCCTGGAAGATCCGGGTCACTGAAGCTTTCTTT. Translation: CAWKIRVTEAFF. The chain couples TRBV30 to TRBJ1-1, with D hard to call. The CDR3 consists of 12 residues. Trimming removed 4 bases at V and 4 bases at J, with 10 bases between. Germline V gene lookup returns CDR1 GTSNPN and CDR2 SVGIG (reference sequence).

This clone was counted once. J is TRBJ1-3 and V is TRBV28; 10 bases are shared with TRBD1. The CDR3 is 15 residues long. Germline trimming cut 6 bases from V and 7 bases from J; bases unmatched to any gene: 9. Germline V gene sequence: CDR1 MDHEN, CDR2 SYDVKM. The CDR3 is CASRIRQGARNTIYF. DNA for the CDR3: TGTGCCAGCAGGATTCGACAGGGGGCTCGGAACACCATATATTTT.

This chain links TRBV2 with TRBJ1-1; D is ambiguous. The CDR3 sequence is 13 residues long. Germline CDR1 is SNHLY and CDR2 is FYNNEI. The germline V and J ends were trimmed by 5 bases and 7 bases, with 14 bases remaining between them. The DNA of the CDR3 is TGTGCCAGCAGTATTACCCCGAAGATTGAAGCTTTCTTT. It is translated as CASSITPKIEAFF.

The rearrangement uses TRBV30 and TRBJ2-1; 12 bases fit TRBD2. The CDR3 covers 16 residues. Germline trimming cut 0 bases from V and 9 bases from J; bases unmatched to any gene: 9. Germline CDR1 GTSNPN, CDR2 SVGIG (reference sequence). CDR3 DNA sequence: TGTGCCTGGAGTGTACCCCGACTAGCGGGGGTTGTTGAGCAGTTCTTC. Amino acids: CAWSVPRLAGVVEQFF.

The V gene is TRBV6-5, the J gene TRBJ2-7; 9 bases match TRBD1. This CDR3 region has 15 residues. Looked up from germline, CDR1 is MNHEY and CDR2 is SVGAGI. The V gene end was trimmed by 6 bases and the J gene end by 4 bases; junction bases not matched to a gene: 10. CDR3 sequence: CASRYRQGGAYEQYF. CDR3 bases: TGTGCCAGCAGATACAGACAGGGGGGAGCGTACGAGCAGTACTTC.

The chain combines TRBV9 with TRBJ1-4; D not resolved. The CDR3 has 12 residues. V gave up 2 bases and J gave up 6 bases, with 5 bases separating them. Germline assignment: CDR1 SGDLS and CDR2 YYNGEE. CDR3: CASSVSDEKLFF. The DNA for the CDR3 is TGTGCCAGCAGCGTTTCGGATGAAAAACTGTTTTTT.

This clone has a handful of counts. The chain recombines TRBV27 with TRBJ2-1, with 10 bases matching TRBD2. The CDR3 sequence is 18 residues long. V was pared by 7 bases and J by 4 bases, with 16 bases of the junction left unmatched. Germline values: CDR1 MNHEY, CDR2 SMNVEV (reference sequence). CDR3 in DNA: TGTGCCAGCAAGCCCTTCGAACTAGCGGGGAATGAGTACAATGAGCAGTTCTTC. Amino acid sequence: CASKPFELAGNEYNEQFF.

This chain uses TRBV19 with TRBJ2-7, with 9 bases identical to TRBD1. The CDR3 has 13 amino acids. The germline gives CDR1 LNHDA, CDR2 SQIVND (reference sequence). J gave up 8 bases and V 9 bases, and 11 bases lay outside the gene matches. The DNA of the CDR3 is TGTGCCAGCCATCCGGGACAGGGATTAAAGCAGTACTTC. Protein sequence: CASHPGQGLKQYF. The full variable domain, its missing parts supplied by reference TRBV19 and TRBJ2-7, is DGGITQSPKYLFRKEGQNVTLSCEQNLNHDAMYWYRQDPGQGLRLIYYSQIVNDFQKGDIAEGYSVSREKKESFPLTVTSAQKNPTAFYLCASHPGQGLKQYFGPGTRLTVT.

CDR3 coding DNA: TGTGCCAGTAGCCCCTCTCGACTACAGAGCGGAGATACGCAGTATTTT. It yields the protein CASSPSRLQSGDTQYF. V gene TRBV19 combines with J gene TRBJ2-3, with D possibly being TRBD2 (5 bases). The CDR3 length is 16 residues. The germline V gene encodes CDR1 LNHDA and CDR2 SQIVND (reference sequence). Trimming stripped 6 bases from V and 5 bases from J, with 21 bases between.

The genes are TRBV9 and TRBJ2-6; TRBD1 or TRBD2 may be the D gene (5 bases each). V was shortened by 0 bases and J by 4 bases, with 8 bases between the two germline ends. The germline V gene has CDR1 SGDLS and CDR2 YYNGEE. The CDR3 is made up of 15 amino acids. CDR3 residues: CASSVVGTGANVLTF. In nucleotides, the CDR3 is TGTGCCAGCAGCGTAGTGGGGACGGGGGCCAACGTCCTGACTTTC.

The rearrangement uses TRBV30 and TRBJ2-4; D remains unclear. The CDR3 has 13 residues. Germline CDR1 GTSNPN, CDR2 SVGIG (reference sequence). Trimming cost V 8 bases and J 2 bases, with 13 bases left between them. CDR3 nucleotides: TGTGCCCTAAAAGAATGGACCAAAAACATTCAGTACTTC. Translation: CALKEWTKNIQYF.

The rearrangement joins TRBV29-1 to TRBJ1-2; 11 bases are a match to TRBD1. This CDR3 is built from 12 residues. The J segment lost 8 bases and the V segment lost 6 bases, leaving 5 bases of the junction unmatched. The germline V gene encodes CDR1 SQVTM and CDR2 ANQGSEA. CDR3 in amino acids: CSVGQGVAGYTF. DNA of the CDR3: TGCAGCGTGGGACAGGGGGTCGCGGGCTACACCTTC.

DNA of the CDR3: TGCGCCAGCGGACGGGGGGACAGTACTAGCACAGATACGCAGTATTTT. It translates to CASGRGDSTSTDTQYF. The J gene is TRBJ2-3, the V gene TRBV5-1; D is tentatively TRBD1 or TRBD2 (7 bases each). V gave up 7 bases and J gave up 0 bases, with 18 bases separating them. The CDR3 runs to 16 residues. Germline CDR1 SGHRS, CDR2 YFSETQ.

The chain joins TRBV30 to TRBJ2-2, with 7 bases matching TRBD1. Germline lookup yields CDR1 GTSNPN and CDR2 SVGIG (reference sequence). V dropped 3 bases and J dropped 1; count of bases not matched to a gene: 5. The CDR3 is 15 amino acids. The CDR3 DNA reads as TGTGCCTGGAGGGATCGGACAGGGAACACCGGGGAGCTGTTTTTT. Its protein product is CAWRDRTGNTGELFF.

This sequence joins TRBV7-2 and TRBJ2-3; possibly TRBD2 for D (5 bases). V was cut by 0 bases and J by 0 bases, with 13 bases left in between. This CDR3 region has 17 residues. Per the germline V gene, CDR1 is SGHTA and CDR2 is FQGNSA. CDR3 nucleotides: TGTGCCAGCAGCTTAGCCACACTAGACTCTAGCACAGATACGCAGTATTTT. Residues: CASSLATLDSSTDTQYF.

The genes are TRBV2 and TRBJ2-7; no definite D call. CDR3 length equals 12 residues. V was cut by 10 bases and J by 2 bases, with 12 bases left in between. CDR1 SNHLY and CDR2 FYNNEI come from the germline V gene. The CDR3 nucleotides are TGTGCCACCGCGACTCATCCCTACGAGCAGTACTTC. Translating gives CATATHPYEQYF.

With respect to this clone: Other DNA sequences in the sample encode the same CDR3. The V call is TRBV25-1, the J call TRBJ2-1; 8 nucleotides align to TRBD1. Looked up from germline, CDR1 is MGHDK and CDR2 is SYGVNS. V shed 6 bases and J 0 bases; nucleotides not matched to a gene: 1. The length of the CDR3 is 14 residues. This CDR3 is CASSTGGSYNEQFF. The CDR3 nucleotides are TGTGCCAGCAGCACAGGGGGCTCCTACAATGAGCAGTTCTTC.

This chain uses TRBV6-1 with TRBJ2-2; 8 positions agree with TRBD2. The germline CDR1 and CDR2 sequences are MNHNS and SASEGT. Germline trimming cut 7 bases from V and 1 base from J; bases unmatched to any gene: 2. The CDR3 has 14 residues. CDR3 protein: CASTTSGNTGELFF. The DNA for the CDR3 is TGTGCCAGCACTACTAGCGGGAACACCGGGGAGCTGTTTTTT.

The chain joins TRBV28 to TRBJ1-2; TRBD1 matches 7 bases. The CDR3 sequence is 15 residues long. Germline CDR1 MDHEN, CDR2 SYDVKM. Trimming took 4 bases from V and 5 from J; bases not matched to a gene: 10. CDR3 protein: CASSSARDSFYGYTF. The CDR3 DNA reads as TGTGCCAGCAGTTCTGCCCGGGACAGCTTTTATGGCTACACCTTC.

This clone occurred a few times. J is TRBJ1-2 and V is TRBV18; D is perhaps TRBD1 (5 bases). Trimming left V 0 bases short and J 8 bases short, with 10 bases between. Germline V lookup: CDR1 KGHSH, CDR2 LQKENI. There are 13 residues in the CDR3. CDR3 residues: CASSPPREGGYTF. The CDR3 coding sequence is TGTGCCAGCTCACCACCGCGGGAGGGGGGCTACACCTTC. Together with reference TRBV18 and TRBJ1-2, the CDR3 gives the full variable domain: NAGVMQNPRHLVRRRGQEARLRCSPMKGHSHVYWYRQLPEEGLKFMVYLQKENIIDESGMPKERFSAEFPKEGPSILRIQQVVRGDSAAYFCASSPPREGGYTFGSGTRLTVV.

A single count supports this clone. This rearrangement joins TRBV30 to TRBJ2-1, with D unresolved. The CDR3 has 14 amino acids. Germline CDR1 GTSNPN, CDR2 SVGIG (reference sequence). V dropped 3 bases and J dropped 6 bases, with 15 bases sitting between them. DNA for the CDR3: TGTGCCTGGAGCCGTAGTAAATGGGGCAATGAGCAGTTCTTC. Encoded protein: CAWSRSKWGNEQFF. Variable domain in full (rest from reference TRBV30 and TRBJ2-1): SQTIHQWPATLVQPVGSPLSLECTVEGTSNPNLYWYRQAAGRGLQLLFYSVGIGQISSEVPQNLSASRPQDRQFILSSKKLLLSDSGFYLCAWSRSKWGNEQFFGPGTRLTVL.

This clone was seen once. This rearrangement joins TRBV6-5 to TRBJ2-7, with 9 bases matching TRBD1. The CDR3 sequence is 15 residues long. The V gene end was trimmed by 4 bases and the J gene end by 4 bases; junction bases not matched to a gene: 8. Germline V CDR1 and CDR2: MNHEY, SVGAGI. The DNA of the CDR3 is TGTGCCAGCAGTTCCCCGGGACAGGGTCGGTACGAGCAGTACTTC. This encodes CASSSPGQGRYEQYF.

The V and J genes are TRBV7-4 and TRBJ2-1, with TRBD2 matching 7 bases. The CDR3 totals 15 residues. CDR1 SGHVT and CDR2 SQSDAQ come from the germline V gene. The V gene end was trimmed by 5 bases and the J gene end by 4 bases; junction bases not matched to a gene: 8. CDR3 in DNA: TGTGCCAGCAGCCCCGGTGGGGGGGAATACAATGAGCAGTTCTTC. Protein product: CASSPGGGEYNEQFF.

The chain combines TRBV19 with TRBJ2-3, with 13 positions matching TRBD2. The germline V gene has CDR1 LNHDA and CDR2 SQIVND (reference sequence). The CDR3 runs 16 residues. Germline trimming cut 4 bases from V and 2 bases from J; bases unmatched to any gene: 3. The CDR3 sequence is CASSRTSGGPTDTQYF. The CDR3 DNA reads as TGTGCCAGTAGTAGGACTAGCGGGGGACCCACAGATACGCAGTATTTT.

The rearrangement joins TRBV30 to TRBJ1-4, with 11 bases identical to TRBD1. Germline lookup yields CDR1 GTSNPN and CDR2 SVGIG (reference sequence). With V trimmed by 4 bases and J by 4 bases, 8 bases remained unmatched. This CDR3 contains 16 residues. The CDR3 loop reads CAWTYGTGGLNEKLFF. The DNA for the CDR3 is TGTGCCTGGACGTACGGGACAGGGGGACTTAATGAAAAACTGTTTTTT.

The chain is built from TRBV7-2 and TRBJ2-6; the D call may be TRBD1 or TRBD2 (5 bases each). Germline-derived CDR1 and CDR2 are SGHTA and FQGNSA. The V end lost 5 bases, the J end lost 0 bases, and 14 bases lay between the germline ends. The CDR3 runs to 17 residues. CDR3 DNA sequence: TGTGCCAGCAGCCCCCACCCAGGGAGCTCTGGGGCCAACGTCCTGACTTTC. Its protein product is CASSPHPGSSGANVLTF.